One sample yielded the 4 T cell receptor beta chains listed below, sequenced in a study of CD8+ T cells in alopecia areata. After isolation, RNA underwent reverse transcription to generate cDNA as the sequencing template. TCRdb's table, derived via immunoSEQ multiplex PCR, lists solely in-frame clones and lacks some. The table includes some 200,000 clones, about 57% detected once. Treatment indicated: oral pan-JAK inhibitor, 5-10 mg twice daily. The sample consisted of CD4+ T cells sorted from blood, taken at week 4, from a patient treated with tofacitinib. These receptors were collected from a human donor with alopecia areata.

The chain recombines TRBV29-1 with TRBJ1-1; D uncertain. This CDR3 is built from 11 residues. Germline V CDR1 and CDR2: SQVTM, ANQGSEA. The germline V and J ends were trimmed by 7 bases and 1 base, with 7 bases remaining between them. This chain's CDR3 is CSATENTEAFF. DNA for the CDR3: TGCAGCGCTACAGAGAACACTGAAGCTTTCTTT.

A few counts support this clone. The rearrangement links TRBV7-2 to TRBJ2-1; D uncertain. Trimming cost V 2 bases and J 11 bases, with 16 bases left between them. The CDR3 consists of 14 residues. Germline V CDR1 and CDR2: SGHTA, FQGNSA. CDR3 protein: CASSLNSGADKQFF. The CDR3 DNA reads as TGTGCCAGCAGCTTAAACTCGGGTGCGGATAAGCAGTTCTTC.

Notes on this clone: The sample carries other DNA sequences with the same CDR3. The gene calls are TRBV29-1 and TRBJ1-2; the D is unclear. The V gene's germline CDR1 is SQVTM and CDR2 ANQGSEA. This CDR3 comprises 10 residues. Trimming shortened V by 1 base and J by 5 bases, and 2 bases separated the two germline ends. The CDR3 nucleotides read TGCAGCGTTGAAGGGTATGGCTACACCTTC. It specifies CSVEGYGYTF.

The CDR3 protein is CASSSYPSSPGAHKQPQHF. The CDR3 nucleotides read TGTGCCAGCAGTTCCTACCCCTCATCGCCGGGTGCTCACAAACAGCCCCAGCATTTT. The chain joins TRBV5-6 to TRBJ1-5; D is ambiguous. Germline CDR1 SGHDT, CDR2 YYEEEE. Trimming took 5 bases from V and 7 from J, leaving 31 bases between them. The CDR3 consists of 19 residues.